The 21 T cell receptor beta chains given below trace back to one sample, sequenced in a study of a mutant IDH1 vaccine in newly diagnosed glioma. Sequencing used immunoSEQ multiplex PCR; TCRdb keeps in-frame clones, though not all of them. The table records tens of thousands of clones, 74% of them present only once. For these receptors, no antigen is known. Time point indicated: week 35, safety follow-up. One vaccine dose held 300 ug of mutant IDH1 20-mer peptide and came with topical imiquimod. Sequenced here: PBMCs, sampled from a glioma patient whose treatment included an IDH1 peptide vaccine. These receptors came from a middle-aged man with glioma.

This clone showed up just once. V is TRBV6-5 and J is TRBJ2-5, with D perhaps assigned TRBD1 or TRBD2 (6 bases each). Germline CDR1 reads MNHEY; CDR2 reads SVGAGI. This CDR3 spans 13 amino acids. Trimming pared 0 bases from V and 9 bases from J, leaving 11 bases between. CDR3 DNA: TGTGCCAGCAGTTACTCGAATCGGGGGCCCCAGTACTTC. Translation gives CASSYSNRGPQYF.

J is TRBJ2-1 and V is TRBV11-2; D may be TRBD2 (6 bases). V lost 5 bases and J 0 bases, leaving 11 bases between the germline ends. The CDR3 loop spans 15 amino acids. Germline V gene lookup returns CDR1 SGHAT and CDR2 FQNNGV. CDR3: CASSQLATSYNEQFF. CDR3 nucleotide sequence: TGTGCCAGCAGCCAGCTAGCGACCTCCTACAATGAGCAGTTCTTC.

The chain is built from TRBV27 and TRBJ2-5, with a possible D match to TRBD2 (7 bases). The DNA matches TRBJ2-7 better at its end, which makes the J call doubtful. The CDR3 is made up of 11 amino acids. The germline V gene encodes CDR1 MNHEY and CDR2 SMNVEV (reference sequence). CDR3 residues: CASRRGAEQYF. The CDR3 bases are TGTGCCAGCCGCCGGGGGGCCGAGCAGTACTTC.

The CDR3 region is CASSVGPPTSYEQYF. CDR3 nucleotides: TGTGCCAGCAGCGTAGGTCCCCCTACCTCCTACGAGCAGTACTTC. The V and J genes are TRBV9 and TRBJ2-7; no reliable D call. Trimming took 0 bases from V and 0 from J, leaving 10 bases between them. CDR1 and CDR2 from the germline V gene are SGDLS and YYNGEE. This CDR3 spans 15 amino acids.

The V call is TRBV11-1, the J call TRBJ1-2; 10 bases are shared with TRBD1. Trimming at V came to 5 bases and at J to 6 bases, leaving 6 bases not matched to a gene. This CDR3 is 14 amino acids long. In germline, CDR1 is SGHAT, CDR2 FQDESV (reference sequence). The CDR3 nucleotides are TGTGCCAGCAGCAGGGACAGGGGTATCGATGGCTACACCTTC. It specifies CASSRDRGIDGYTF.

The CDR3 region is CASSARDIFQPQHF. In DNA form, the CDR3 reads TGTGCCAGTAGTGCCCGGGACATATTCCAGCCCCAGCATTTT. The gene calls are TRBV19 and TRBJ1-5, with D perhaps TRBD1 (6 bases). The CDR3 contains 14 residues. V dropped 5 bases and J dropped 7 bases, with 15 bases sitting between them. Germline assignment: CDR1 LNHDA and CDR2 SQIVND (reference sequence).

Comment on this clone: This sample includes further DNA sequences coding for the same CDR3. The chain couples TRBV20-1 to TRBJ2-7; D is unresolved. The CDR3 spans 11 residues. The V end lost 3 bases, the J end lost 6 bases, and 9 bases lay between the germline ends. Germline V gene lookup returns CDR1 DFQATT and CDR2 SNEGSKA (reference sequence). The CDR3 loop is CSASGSREQYF. The CDR3 nucleotides are TGCAGTGCTAGTGGCTCTCGCGAGCAGTACTTC.

V is TRBV10-3 and J is TRBJ2-7; maybe TRBD1 (6 bases). Trimming took 6 bases from V and 0 from J, leaving 12 bases between them. The CDR3 loop spans 14 amino acids. The germline V gene encodes CDR1 ENHRY and CDR2 SYGVKD. The CDR3 nucleotides are TGTGCCATCAGAGGGGACAAGGGCTCCTACGAGCAGTACTTC. It translates to CAIRGDKGSYEQYF.

This chain links TRBV30 with TRBJ1-2, with D possibly TRBD1 on 6 matching bases. The CDR3 runs to 12 residues. Trimming shortened V by 1 base and J by 7 bases, and 10 bases separated the two germline ends. Germline V lookup: CDR1 GTSNPN, CDR2 SVGIG (reference sequence). The chain's CDR3 is CAWSESGVGYTF. The DNA of the CDR3 is TGTGCCTGGAGTGAGTCAGGGGTTGGCTACACCTTC.

The rearrangement joins TRBV7-2 to TRBJ1-2, with D possibly TRBD1 on 5 matching bases. The CDR3 runs to 14 residues. With 4 bases removed from V and 8 bases from J, the gap between germline ends came to 17 bases. The germline gives CDR1 SGHTA, CDR2 FQGNSA. CDR3 protein: CASSSRDPTKGYTF. For the CDR3, the DNA is TGTGCCAGCAGCTCCAGGGACCCAACAAAAGGCTACACCTTC.

This clone was counted a few times. This chain joins TRBV9 and TRBJ1-1; D gene uncertain. The V gene lost 2 bases and the J gene lost 0 bases, with 5 bases spanning the gap. Per germline, CDR1 SGDLS and CDR2 YYNGEE. CDR3 length equals 13 residues. In DNA, the CDR3 is TGTGCCAGCAGCGTGTACATGAACACTGAAGCTTTCTTT. The encoded protein is CASSVYMNTEAFF.

In nucleotides, the CDR3 is TGCAGCGTTGGGGGGGGTCTACTGGGAAATGAGCAGTTCTTC. It yields the protein CSVGGGLLGNEQFF. This chain joins TRBV29-1 and TRBJ2-1; 7 bases fit TRBD2. V shed 4 bases, J shed 7 bases, and the junction held 10 bases outside the gene matches. The CDR3 extends over 14 amino acids. Germline V gives CDR1 SQVTM, CDR2 ANQGSEA.

The chain recombines TRBV19 with TRBJ2-7; 10 bases line up with TRBD1. Germline V lookup: CDR1 LNHDA, CDR2 SQIVND (reference sequence). This CDR3 comprises 15 residues. The ends lost 5 bases at V and 1 base at J; junction bases unmatched: 5. The CDR3 here is CASSFEGQGSYEQYF. Written as DNA, the CDR3 is TGTGCCAGTAGTTTTGAGGGACAGGGGTCCTACGAGCAGTACTTC.

V and J are TRBV6-5 and TRBJ1-1; tentative D call: TRBD1 (5 bases). V lost 8 bases to trimming and J lost 2 bases, with 15 bases between them. The germline V gene has CDR1 MNHEY and CDR2 SVGAGI. The CDR3 has 14 residues. CDR3 loop: CASERPGLNTEAFF. CDR3 nucleotide sequence: TGTGCCAGCGAGCGGCCGGGACTTAACACTGAAGCTTTCTTT.

The rearrangement uses TRBV5-8 and TRBJ2-2; D perhaps matches TRBD2 (6 bases). Germline loops: CDR1 SGHTS, CDR2 YDEGEE. V dropped 0 bases and J dropped 7 bases, with 16 bases sitting between them. This CDR3 is built from 16 residues. In DNA form, the CDR3 reads TGTGCCAGCAGCTTGGTGGTTGGAGGGATCGGCGGGGAGCTGTTTTTT. Its translation is CASSLVVGGIGGELFF.

This chain connects TRBV6-5 to TRBJ1-6; a possible D gene is TRBD1 (6 bases). Trimming removed 6 bases at V and 7 bases at J, with 13 bases between. This CDR3 is built from 14 residues. CDR1 and CDR2 from the germline V gene are MNHEY and SVGAGI. The DNA for the CDR3 is TGTGCCAGCAGGGAGGGGGGGTTCAATTCACCCCTCCACTTT. It translates to CASREGGFNSPLHF.

The genes are TRBV9 and TRBJ2-2, with 9 bases identical to TRBD2. J was trimmed by 6 bases and V by 0 bases; bases with no gene match: 6. The CDR3 spans 16 residues. Germline lookup yields CDR1 SGDLS and CDR2 YYNGEE. The CDR3 region has the DNA TGTGCCAGCAGCGTAGCGGCGGGGGGGCAGGCCGGGGAGCTGTTTTTT. This codes for CASSVAAGGQAGELFF.

The chain has TRBV5-1 and TRBJ2-7; D gene uncertain. From germline, CDR1 is SGHRS and CDR2 YFSETQ. The CDR3 length is 11 residues. Trimming removed 4 bases at V and 5 bases at J, with 7 bases between. The chain's CDR3 is CASSKDNEQYF. The CDR3 region has the DNA TGCGCCAGCAGCAAAGATAACGAGCAGTACTTC.

A few counts support this clone. This chain links TRBV7-9 with TRBJ1-1; D is undetermined. CDR1 is SEHNR, CDR2 FQNEAQ, per germline (reference sequence). V lost 1 base and J lost 5, with 2 bases in between. There are 11 residues in the CDR3. CDR3 coding DNA: TGTGCCAGCAGCTTAGTTACTGAAGCTTTCTTT. Its protein product is CASSLVTEAFF.

This chain connects TRBV5-4 to TRBJ1-4, with D uncertain. Germline CDR1 SGHNT, CDR2 YYREEE (reference sequence). Trimming left V 5 bases short and J 0 bases short, with 8 bases between. This CDR3 spans 14 amino acids. The CDR3 loop is CASSRWATNEKLFF. The CDR3 bases are TGTGCCAGCAGTCGGTGGGCAACTAATGAAAAACTGTTTTTT.

The V and J genes are TRBV7-9 and TRBJ2-7, with D perhaps matching TRBD2 (5 bases). Per germline, CDR1 SEHNR and CDR2 FQNEAQ (reference sequence). Deletions cut 4 bases from V and 3 bases from J, with 16 bases between. The CDR3 spans 15 residues. The CDR3 DNA reads as TGTGCCAGCAGCTCTCCCCGGGATAGCCACTACGAGCAGTACTTC. It is translated as CASSSPRDSHYEQYF.